The 24 T cell receptor beta chains in this list originate from one sample, sequenced in a study of blood T cell repertoires in COVID-19. The assay was immunoSEQ multiplex PCR, and TCRdb's table has in-frame clones only and misses some. This sample yields 120,000 to 150,000 clones, of which around four fifths are seen a single time; approximately 38% belongs to the top ten. Sample: peripheral blood. These receptors were collected from a human donor in a cohort sampled during active COVID-19.

V and J are TRBV5-1 and TRBJ1-6, with 10 bases identical to TRBD1. This CDR3 spans 16 amino acids. V was pared by 4 bases and J by 7 bases, with 8 bases of the junction left unmatched. Germline lookup yields CDR1 SGHRS and CDR2 YFSETQ. The CDR3 sequence is CASSNNRDRGNSPLHF. The DNA of the CDR3 is TGCGCCAGCAGCAACAACCGGGACAGGGGCAATTCACCCCTCCACTTT. Looking up the rest from reference TRBV5-1 and TRBJ1-6 gives the full variable domain: KAGVTQTPRYLIKTRGQQVTLSCSPISGHRSVSWYQQTPGQGLQFLFEYFSETQRNKGNFPGRFSGRQFSNSRSEMNVSTLELGDSALYLCASSNNRDRGNSPLHFGNGTRLTVT.

The chain has TRBV27 and TRBJ2-5, with 7 bases aligning to TRBD2. Unmatched junction bases numbered 8, after V lost 4 bases and J lost 0 bases. Per germline, CDR1 MNHEY and CDR2 SMNVEV (reference sequence). CDR3 length: 16 amino acids. CDR3 amino acids: CASSSFRGGDQETQYF. The DNA for the CDR3 is TGTGCCAGCAGTTCGTTCCGCGGGGGTGACCAAGAGACCCAGTACTTC.

This clone came up a few times. The V and J genes are TRBV18 and TRBJ2-7; D perhaps matches TRBD2 (5 bases). Germline assignment: CDR1 KGHSH and CDR2 LQKENI. The length of the CDR3 is 15 residues. Deletions cut 3 bases from V and 0 bases from J, with 12 bases between. The CDR3 sequence is CASSPLPGYSYEQYF. As DNA, the CDR3 is TGTGCCAGCTCACCTTTACCGGGATACTCCTACGAGCAGTACTTC.

This clone was detected only once. The chain employs TRBV6-5 and TRBJ1-2; D might be TRBD1 (6 bases). Germline-derived CDR1 and CDR2 are MNHEY and SVGAGI. The germline V and J ends were trimmed by 8 bases and 8 bases, with 15 bases remaining between them. The CDR3 contains 12 residues. CDR3 in amino acids: CASRTEGLGYTF. CDR3 DNA sequence: TGTGCCAGCCGGACAGAGGGCTTGGGCTACACCTTC.

The genes are TRBV15 and TRBJ2-3; D is unresolved. Germline V gene data show CDR1 as LNHNV and CDR2 as YYDKDF (reference sequence). Trimming shortened V by 6 bases and J by 1 base, and 14 bases separated the two germline ends. The CDR3 loop spans 15 amino acids. This chain's CDR3 is CATRKSVGGTDTQYF. CDR3 in DNA: TGTGCCACCAGAAAGAGTGTAGGAGGCACAGATACGCAGTATTTT.

V usage is TRBV3-1 (or the pseudogene TRBV3-2) and J usage is TRBJ1-5; D ambiguous. Germline lookup yields CDR1 LGHDT and CDR2 YNNKEL (reference sequence). The CDR3 runs to 14 residues. V lost 5 bases, J lost 3 bases, and 11 bases lay in between. The CDR3 sequence is CASSSGSNNQPQHF. For the CDR3, the DNA is TGTGCCAGCAGCTCAGGAAGTAACAATCAGCCCCAGCATTTT.

The rearrangement joins TRBV18 to TRBJ2-7, with 7 bases matching TRBD1. Germline values: CDR1 KGHSH, CDR2 LQKENI. V was pared by 6 bases and J by 4 bases, with 3 bases of the junction left unmatched. This CDR3 has 12 amino acids. This chain's CDR3 is CASSLQGYEQYF. CDR3 DNA: TGTGCCAGCTCTCTACAGGGGTACGAGCAGTACTTC.

V is TRBV3-1 (or the pseudogene TRBV3-2) and J is TRBJ1-3, with D perhaps TRBD1 (6 bases). The CDR3 loop spans 15 amino acids. The ends were cut back, 2 bases at V and 0 bases at J, with 8 bases in the middle. The germline CDR1 and CDR2 sequences are LGHDT and YNNKEL (reference sequence). CDR3 bases: TGTGCCAGCAGCCAACCGGACAGCTCTGGAAACACCATATATTTT. Protein: CASSQPDSSGNTIYF.

The CDR3 DNA follows: TGTGCCAGCAGTTTAGCCCCGGGAGGGGGCTATGGCTACACCTTC. Translating gives CASSLAPGGGYGYTF. The chain links TRBV27 to TRBJ1-2; TRBD1 might be the D (6 bases). Germline-derived CDR1 and CDR2 are MNHEY and SMNVEV (reference sequence). The length of the CDR3 is 15 residues. Trimming cost V 2 bases and J 4 bases, with 14 bases left between them.

The J gene is TRBJ1-2, the V gene TRBV4-3; D unclear. Trimming shortened V by 0 bases and J by 4 bases, and 15 bases separated the two germline ends. Germline V gene sequence: CDR1 LGHNA, CDR2 YSLEER. The CDR3 covers 16 residues. In DNA form, the CDR3 reads TGCGCCAGCAGCCAAGATAACGCAGGCCCATCCTATGGCTACACCTTC. Translating gives CASSQDNAGPSYGYTF.

This chain links TRBV28 with TRBJ2-7; unclear D gene. Germline V gives CDR1 MDHEN, CDR2 SYDVKM. The CDR3 is 15 residues long. V dropped 5 bases and J dropped 0 bases, with 14 bases sitting between them. CDR3 nucleotide sequence: TGTGCCAGCAGTCCCTTCGTAGCTTTCTCCTACGAGCAGTACTTC. It encodes CASSPFVAFSYEQYF.

The chain uses TRBV29-1 and TRBJ1-1; tentatively, D is TRBD1 (5 bases). This CDR3 has 15 amino acids. Germline-derived CDR1 and CDR2 are SQVTM and ANQGSEA. Trimming took 7 bases from V and 1 from J, leaving 19 bases between them. The CDR3 loop reads CSGQEFNGANTEAFF. The CDR3 region has the DNA TGCAGCGGTCAGGAATTTAATGGGGCGAACACTGAAGCTTTCTTT.

A single count supports this clone. The J gene is TRBJ2-5, the V gene TRBV5-1; 9 nucleotides align to TRBD1. V was clipped by 3 bases and J by 5 bases; unmatched bases: 5. This CDR3 is 14 amino acids long. CDR1 is SGHRS, CDR2 YFSETQ, per germline. The CDR3 region has the DNA TGCGCCAGCAGCTACTCCGGGACAGGGGAGACCCAGTACTTC. Its translation: CASSYSGTGETQYF.

This chain joins TRBV3-1 (or the pseudogene TRBV3-2) and TRBJ2-7; TRBD1 matches at 11 bases. V dropped 10 bases and J dropped 5; count of bases not matched to a gene: 7. CDR3 length equals 13 residues. Germline V gives CDR1 LGHDT, CDR2 YNNKEL (reference sequence). CDR3 residues: CATRTGGRDEQYF. The CDR3 nucleotides read TGTGCCACCCGGACAGGGGGCAGGGACGAGCAGTACTTC.

The chain combines TRBV7-2 with TRBJ1-4, with 7 nucleotides matching TRBD1. The junction had 5 bases not matched to a gene; V was cut back by 4 bases and J by 0 bases. Germline V gives CDR1 SGHTA, CDR2 FQGNSA. CDR3 size: 16 residues. The CDR3 region has the DNA TGTGCCAGCAGCTCCGGACAGGTTGCAACTAATGAAAAACTGTTTTTT. Protein sequence: CASSSGQVATNEKLFF.

V usage is TRBV14 and J usage is TRBJ1-1; TRBD1 matches at 8 bases. Germline loops: CDR1 SGHDN, CDR2 FVKESK. The CDR3 runs to 15 residues. V dropped 5 bases and J dropped 2; count of bases not matched to a gene: 7. In nucleotides, the CDR3 is TGTGCCAGCAGCTACTTACAGGGGGTAAACACTGAAGCTTTCTTT. The encoded protein is CASSYLQGVNTEAFF.

This clone was picked up a small number of times. The chain links TRBV7-9 to TRBJ1-2; the D is unclear. The CDR3 runs 13 residues. Germline CDR1 reads SEHNR; CDR2 reads FQNEAQ (reference sequence). Trimming left V 3 bases short and J 1 base short, with 6 bases between. In DNA, the CDR3 is TGTGCCAGCAGCTTGGCCAGTAACTATGGCTACACCTTC. Protein: CASSLASNYGYTF.

The V gene is TRBV6-5, the J gene TRBJ2-3; 7 bases agree with TRBD2. V shed 5 bases and J 2 bases; nucleotides not matched to a gene: 4. Per germline, CDR1 MNHEY and CDR2 SVGAGI. The CDR3 sequence is 14 residues long. CDR3 amino acids: CASSPSGHTDTQYF. The CDR3 DNA reads as TGTGCCAGCAGTCCTAGCGGACACACAGATACGCAGTATTTT.

The chain combines TRBV5-1 with TRBJ2-7; the match to TRBD1 covers 7 bases. V trimming: 4 bases; J trimming: 1 base; junction bases outside the gene matches: 8. CDR3 length: 15 amino acids. From germline, CDR1 is SGHRS and CDR2 YFSETQ. The CDR3 loop reads CASSPGTDPSYEQYF. CDR3 DNA sequence: TGCGCCAGCAGCCCCGGGACAGACCCTTCCTACGAGCAGTACTTC.

The rearrangement links TRBV19 to TRBJ2-2, with TRBD2 identical over 7 bases. The germline CDR1 and CDR2 sequences are LNHDA and SQIVND (reference sequence). The CDR3 consists of 12 residues. The CDR3 nucleotides are TGTGGATGTGGGGGGGGCACCGGGGAGCTGTTTTTT. Translating gives CGCGGGTGELFF. The full variable domain, in which reference TRBV19 and TRBJ2-2 provide the parts outside the CDR3, is DGGITQSPKYLFRKEGQNVTLSCEQNLNHDAMYWYRQDPGQGLRLIYYSQIVNDFQKGDIAEGYSVSREKKESFPLTVTSAQKNPTAFYLCGCGGGTGELFFGEGSRLTVL.

This clone was detected a few times. The chain uses TRBV6-4 and TRBJ2-2; 10 positions agree with TRBD2. With V trimmed by 5 bases and J by 0 bases, 3 bases remained unmatched. Germline lookup yields CDR1 MRHNA and CDR2 SNTAGT. CDR3 length: 16 amino acids. CDR3 sequence: CASSRTSGANTGELFF. DNA of the CDR3: TGTGCCAGCAGTCGGACTAGCGGTGCGAACACCGGGGAGCTGTTTTTT.

The rearrangement links TRBV10-3 to TRBJ1-2, with D unclear. Trimming left V 2 bases short and J 8 bases short, with 15 bases between. This CDR3 region has 14 residues. Germline V gene data show CDR1 as ENHRY and CDR2 as SYGVKD. CDR3 protein: CAISEGNRSPGYTF. CDR3 sequence (DNA): TGTGCCATCAGTGAGGGCAACCGATCCCCCGGCTACACCTTC.

The chain employs TRBV5-1 and TRBJ2-7; 8 positions match TRBD1. This CDR3 is built from 17 residues. The germline V gene has CDR1 SGHRS and CDR2 YFSETQ. V shed 2 bases and J 1 base; nucleotides not matched to a gene: 11. This CDR3 reads CASSFEPPGQGSYEQYF. CDR3 DNA: TGCGCCAGCAGCTTTGAACCCCCCGGACAGGGATCCTACGAGCAGTACTTC. The full variable domain, rest sourced from reference TRBV5-1 and TRBJ2-7, is KAGVTQTPRYLIKTRGQQVTLSCSPISGHRSVSWYQQTPGQGLQFLFEYFSETQRNKGNFPGRFSGRQFSNSRSEMNVSTLELGDSALYLCASSFEPPGQGSYEQYFGPGTRLTVT.

This clone showed up many times. V usage is TRBV7-9 and J usage is TRBJ1-2, with D possibly TRBD1 on 5 matching bases. The CDR3 has 13 residues. Germline CDR1 SEHNR, CDR2 FQNEAQ (reference sequence). V lost 4 bases, J lost 7 bases, and 13 bases lay in between. The CDR3 loop reads CASSSTEAFGYTF. CDR3 nucleotide sequence: TGTGCCAGCAGCTCGACAGAAGCTTTTGGCTACACCTTC.